The 28 T cell receptor beta chains given below trace back to one sample, sequenced in a study of OX40 agonist ivuxolimab in advanced cancers. Measured with immunoSEQ multiplex PCR; TCRdb has only the in-frame clones, and not every one. The sample consists of 65,000 to 80,000 clones, about 89% of them appearing once. The specimen comprised CD4+ or CD8+ T cells sorted from blood, sampled in a trial of the OX40 agonist ivuxolimab. The origin of the receptors is an adult with an advanced solid tumor such as melanoma, head and neck, liver or kidney cancer.

This chain joins TRBV13 and TRBJ2-1, with D hard to call. The V gene's germline CDR1 is PRHDT and CDR2 FYEKMQ (reference sequence). Trimming took 3 bases from V and 7 from J, leaving 10 bases between them. The CDR3 has 13 amino acids. CDR3 sequence reads: CASSFLGRNEQFF. The CDR3 coding sequence is TGTGCCAGCAGCTTTTTGGGAAGGAATGAGCAGTTCTTC.

V gene TRBV30 combines with J gene TRBJ1-1; D uncertain. The CDR3 loop spans 14 amino acids. V lost 4 bases, J lost 6 bases, and 18 bases lay in between. Germline V gene lookup returns CDR1 GTSNPN and CDR2 SVGIG (reference sequence). CDR3 bases: TGTGCCTGGATGCCGCCCGTGACGGTCTCTGAAGCTTTCTTT. Amino acid sequence: CAWMPPVTVSEAFF. The entire variable domain, with the rest obtained from reference TRBV30 and TRBJ1-1, is as follows: SQTIHQWPATLVQPVGSPLSLECTVEGTSNPNLYWYRQAAGRGLQLLFYSVGIGQISSEVPQNLSASRPQDRQFILSSKKLLLSDSGFYLCAWMPPVTVSEAFFGQGTRLTVV.

The chain couples TRBV11-3 to TRBJ2-3; D gene uncertain. In germline, CDR1 is SGHNT, CDR2 YENEEA. The CDR3 has 14 amino acids. Trimming shortened V by 2 bases and J by 2 bases, and 8 bases separated the two germline ends. The CDR3: CASSLSIFTDTQYF. For the CDR3, the DNA is TGTGCCAGCAGCTTAAGTATCTTCACAGATACGCAGTATTTT.

The chain recombines TRBV28 with TRBJ2-5; D ambiguous. Trimming took 3 bases from V and 2 from J, leaving 7 bases between them. The CDR3 loop spans 13 amino acids. Germline CDR1 is MDHEN and CDR2 is SYDVKM. As DNA, the CDR3 is TGTGCCAGCAGTTTTGGTTTTCAAGAGACCCAGTACTTC. As protein: CASSFGFQETQYF.

This chain joins TRBV7-8 and TRBJ2-2, with 8 positions matching TRBD1. The CDR3 runs 17 residues. J lost 1 base, V lost 2 bases, and 6 bases had no gene match. Germline assignment: CDR1 SGHVS and CDR2 FQNEAQ. DNA for the CDR3: TGTGCCAGCAGCTTAAGTGAAGGGACAGGGAACACCGGGGAGCTGTTTTTT. The encoded protein is CASSLSEGTGNTGELFF. The full variable domain, with the rest looked up from reference TRBV7-8 and TRBJ2-2, is GAGVSQSPRYKVAKRGQDVALRCDPISGHVSLFWYQQALGQGPEFLTYFQNEAQLDKSGLPSDRFFAERPEGSVSTLKIQRTQQEDSAVYLCASSLSEGTGNTGELFFGEGSRLTVL.

The CDR3 nucleotides are TGTGCCAGCAGCTCGGGGGCTGGGGCTGGAAACACCATATATTTT. Encoded protein: CASSSGAGAGNTIYF. The gene calls are TRBV11-2 and TRBJ1-3; tentative D call: TRBD1 (6 bases). The CDR3 covers 15 residues. CDR1 SGHAT and CDR2 FQNNGV come from the germline V gene. V shed 4 bases and J shed 2 bases, with 12 bases lying between them.

The chain has TRBV18 and TRBJ1-2; D call uncertain. V gave up 6 bases and J gave up 6 bases, with 20 bases separating them. There are 15 residues in the CDR3. Germline CDR1 KGHSH, CDR2 LQKENI. CDR3 in DNA: TGTGCCAGCTCGCCCCTCGGGCCCCCGACTAATGGCTACACCTTC. It is translated as CASSPLGPPTNGYTF.

The rearrangement links TRBV6-5 to TRBJ2-1, with D possibly being TRBD2 (6 bases). Trimming removed 3 bases at V and 4 bases at J, with 13 bases between. Per germline, CDR1 MNHEY and CDR2 SVGAGI. This CDR3 spans 15 amino acids. The CDR3 here is CASSYGGGMYNEQFF. As DNA, the CDR3 is TGTGCCAGCAGTTATGGTGGCGGGATGTACAATGAGCAGTTCTTC.

The V and J genes are TRBV19 and TRBJ1-5; D is unclear. The CDR3 consists of 12 residues. V was shortened by 7 bases and J by 5 bases, with 9 bases between the two germline ends. CDR1 and CDR2 from the germline V gene are LNHDA and SQIVND (reference sequence). DNA of the CDR3: TGTGCCAGTACATTTCCTGATCAGCCCCAGCATTTT. This gives the protein CASTFPDQPQHF. Combining the CDR3 with reference TRBV19 and TRBJ1-5 gives the whole variable domain DGGITQSPKYLFRKEGQNVTLSCEQNLNHDAMYWYRQDPGQGLRLIYYSQIVNDFQKGDIAEGYSVSREKKESFPLTVTSAQKNPTAFYLCASTFPDQPQHFGDGTRLSIL.

This clone has a single count. The V and J genes are TRBV6-5 and TRBJ1-5; D is unresolved. CDR3 length equals 14 residues. CDR1 MNHEY and CDR2 SVGAGI come from the germline V gene. Trimming left V 6 bases short and J 2 bases short, with 11 bases between. DNA of the CDR3: TGTGCCAGCAGCCCGGTAGACGGCAATCAGCCCCAGCATTTT. Translation gives CASSPVDGNQPQHF.

This clone was detected a few times. The rearrangement links TRBV7-9 to TRBJ2-2; D perhaps matches TRBD1 (6 bases). The V end was cut by 5 bases, the J end by 5 bases, with 9 bases between. The CDR3 consists of 13 residues. Germline V gives CDR1 SEHNR, CDR2 FQNEAQ (reference sequence). The CDR3 region has the DNA TGTGCCAGCAGCGTAACAGGGACCGGGGAGCTGTTTTTT. Translating it yields CASSVTGTGELFF. Full variable domain (missing parts from reference TRBV7-9 and TRBJ2-2): DTGVSQNPRHKITKRGQNVTFRCDPISEHNRLYWYRQTLGQGPEFLTYFQNEAQLEKSRLLSDRFSAERPKGSFSTLEIQRTEQGDSAMYLCASSVTGTGELFFGEGSRLTVL.

The chain recombines TRBV4-2 with TRBJ1-2, with 7 bases fitting TRBD1. The ends lost 4 bases at V and 3 bases at J; junction bases unmatched: 11. The CDR3 contains 16 residues. Germline V gene lookup returns CDR1 LGHNA and CDR2 YNFKEQ. The CDR3 protein is CASSLEGDRKDYGYTF. The DNA of the CDR3 is TGTGCCAGCAGCCTCGAAGGGGACAGAAAGGACTATGGCTACACCTTC.

The chain links TRBV5-4 to TRBJ2-5; either TRBD1 or TRBD2 may fit D (6 bases each). The V end lost 0 bases, the J end lost 4 bases, and 10 bases lay between the germline ends. The CDR3 sequence is 14 residues long. From germline, CDR1 is SGHNT and CDR2 YYREEE (reference sequence). The CDR3: CASSLAGGGETQYF. The CDR3 DNA reads TGTGCCAGCAGCTTGGCCGGGGGCGGAGAGACCCAGTACTTC.

V usage is TRBV7-2 and J usage is TRBJ1-2, with 9 bases aligning to TRBD1. After removal of 5 bases from V and 8 bases from J, the junction contained 6 bases not matched to a gene. The germline V gene encodes CDR1 SGHTA and CDR2 FQGNSA. This CDR3 contains 13 residues. The CDR3 nucleotides are TGTGCCAGCAGCCTTCCGGGACAGGGAGGCTACACCTTC. Its translation: CASSLPGQGGYTF.

The chain employs TRBV5-1 and TRBJ1-3, with 7 bases aligning to TRBD1. The length of the CDR3 is 15 residues. Unmatched junction bases numbered 7, after V lost 4 bases and J lost 3 bases. The germline V gene has CDR1 SGHRS and CDR2 YFSETQ. CDR3 sequence reads: CASSSTGVVGNTIYF. CDR3 nucleotides: TGCGCCAGCAGCAGCACAGGGGTGGTTGGAAACACCATATATTTT.

V is TRBV30 and J is TRBJ2-5; TRBD1 matches at 7 bases. V gave up 4 bases and J gave up 5 bases; unmatched junction bases: 7. Germline CDR1 is GTSNPN and CDR2 is SVGIG (reference sequence). CDR3 size: 13 residues. The CDR3 DNA is TGTGCCTGGAAAAGGGGGCGGGTGGAGACCCAGTACTTC. Translation gives CAWKRGRVETQYF.

This sequence joins TRBV7-2 and TRBJ1-2; the match to TRBD1 covers 7 bases. Trimming took 5 bases from V and 5 from J; bases not matched to a gene: 8. The CDR3 extends over 14 amino acids. CDR1 and CDR2 (germline): SGHTA, FQGNSA. The CDR3 is CASSVSGTEYGYTF. The CDR3 DNA reads as TGTGCCAGCAGCGTATCCGGGACAGAATATGGCTACACCTTC.

This clone was seen once. V usage is TRBV7-8 and J usage is TRBJ2-3, with D unresolved. This CDR3 spans 13 amino acids. Trimming took 2 bases from V and 5 from J, leaving 8 bases between them. Per germline, CDR1 SGHVS and CDR2 FQNEAQ. In DNA form, the CDR3 reads TGTGCCAGCAGCTTATTAATGGGAGATACGCAGTATTTT. This translates into CASSLLMGDTQYF.

This chain joins TRBV2 and TRBJ1-5, with 10 bases fitting TRBD1. CDR3 size: 15 residues. Trimming removed 10 bases from V and 6 bases from J; junction bases left unmatched: 12. Germline CDR1 is SNHLY and CDR2 is FYNNEI. The CDR3 DNA is TGTGCCACCAAGGACAGGGGGTCGGATGGTCAGCCCCAGCATTTT. This translates into CATKDRGSDGQPQHF.

J is TRBJ1-2 and V is TRBV7-2, with D possibly TRBD1 on 6 matching bases. This CDR3 spans 14 amino acids. Germline V gives CDR1 SGHTA, CDR2 FQGNSA. Trimming left V 7 bases short and J 2 bases short, with 14 bases between. This CDR3 is CASIPDRANYGYTF. The CDR3 nucleotides are TGTGCCAGCATCCCGGACAGAGCCAACTATGGCTACACCTTC.

This sequence joins TRBV5-6 and TRBJ1-4, with D perhaps TRBD1 (6 bases). This CDR3 is 15 amino acids long. Trimming cost V 5 bases and J 8 bases, with 19 bases left between them. From germline, CDR1 is SGHDT and CDR2 YYEEEE. This CDR3 reads CASSANGGLSEKLFF. Here the CDR3 DNA reads TGTGCCAGCAGTGCGAATGGGGGGCTGTCGGAAAAACTGTTTTTT.

The chain couples TRBV5-1 to TRBJ2-5; D call uncertain. The CDR3 consists of 13 residues. V lost 3 bases to trimming and J lost 1 base, with 7 bases between them. Germline CDR1 and CDR2: SGHRS and YFSETQ. The CDR3 DNA reads TGCGCCAGCAGCTCGGGCCTCCAAGAGACCCAGTACTTC. It translates to CASSSGLQETQYF.

This clone was found once. This chain uses TRBV7-2 with TRBJ1-1; D is ambiguous. Germline CDR1 and CDR2: SGHTA and FQGNSA. V was shortened by 1 base and J by 0 bases, with 3 bases between the two germline ends. CDR3 length: 13 amino acids. The CDR3 DNA follows: TGTGCCAGCAGCTTAGTATTGAACACTGAAGCTTTCTTT. It yields the protein CASSLVLNTEAFF.

The gene calls are TRBV5-6 and TRBJ1-1; D is perhaps TRBD1 (5 bases). This CDR3 is built from 12 residues. Per germline, CDR1 SGHDT and CDR2 YYEEEE. Trimming cost V 4 bases and J 7 bases, with 11 bases left between them. DNA for the CDR3: TGTGCCAGCAGCCCAGGGTCCCGTGAAGCTTTCTTT. This gives the protein CASSPGSREAFF.

The gene calls are TRBV6-1 and TRBJ1-2; D is undetermined. This CDR3 region has 13 residues. V shed 3 bases and J shed 3 bases, with 8 bases lying between them. The germline gives CDR1 MNHNS, CDR2 SASEGT. As DNA, the CDR3 is TGTGCCAGCAGTGATCGACCCCACTATGGCTACACCTTC. Translating it yields CASSDRPHYGYTF.

The chain combines TRBV6-5 with TRBJ2-5; D may match TRBD1 or TRBD2 (5 bases each). Germline CDR1 MNHEY, CDR2 SVGAGI. The CDR3 runs 14 residues. Trimming removed 5 bases at V and 3 bases at J, with 13 bases between. CDR3 in amino acids: CASSAGTREETQYF. In DNA form, the CDR3 reads TGTGCCAGCAGTGCCGGGACGCGAGAAGAGACCCAGTACTTC.

CDR3 sequence: CASSLGTGRTEAFF. CDR3 nucleotide sequence: TGTGCCAGCAGTTTAGGGACAGGGCGGACTGAAGCTTTCTTT. This sequence joins TRBV27 and TRBJ1-1; 9 nucleotides line up with TRBD1. Germline V gives CDR1 MNHEY, CDR2 SMNVEV (reference sequence). J gave up 5 bases and V 2 bases, and 3 bases lay outside the gene matches. This CDR3 contains 14 residues.

The chain couples TRBV18 to TRBJ2-2; D uncertain. V was trimmed by 1 base and J by 8 bases, leaving 11 bases between them. This CDR3 spans 14 amino acids. The germline CDR1 and CDR2 sequences are KGHSH and LQKENI. CDR3 amino acids: CASSPRQPLGELFF. Written as DNA, the CDR3 is TGTGCCAGCTCACCACGGCAGCCTTTGGGGGAGCTGTTTTTT. Full variable domain (rest looked up from reference TRBV18 and TRBJ2-2): NAGVMQNPRHLVRRRGQEARLRCSPMKGHSHVYWYRQLPEEGLKFMVYLQKENIIDESGMPKERFSAEFPKEGPSILRIQQVVRGDSAAYFCASSPRQPLGELFFGEGSRLTVL.